This T cell receptor beta chain was captured in a study of immune evolution from preneoplasia to lung adenocarcinoma. Study observations and caveats: Top clone frequencies peaked in normal lung, apparently declining through invasive adenocarcinoma.

Between the mid-2010s and the late 2010s, patients underwent resection in Japan or China. Here immunoSEQ multiplex PCR was the method, and the copy in TCRdb shows in-frame clones only, minus some. The repertoire holds fewer than 4,500 clones, with approximately 51% as singletons. The V end was cut by 5 bases, the J end by 4 bases, with 21 bases between. The CDR3 consists of 17 residues. CDR1 LGHNA and CDR2 YNFKEQ come from the germline V gene. In the case of this clone: Its specificity is unknown.

This clonotype was sampled from a person aged 45 to 60 with lung adenocarcinoma. The sequenced sample consisted of FFPE normal lung tissue adjacent to the tumor. V and J are TRBV4-2 and TRBJ1-3, with a possible D match to TRBD1 (6 bases). The CDR3: CASSAFFGAGQGNTIYF. As DNA, the CDR3 is TGTGCCAGCAGCGCCTTCTTCGGTGCTGGACAGGGAAACACCATATATTTT.